Listed below are T cell receptor beta chains from one sample, sequenced in a study of T-cell reconstitution after alpha-beta-depleted transplantation in children. Each CDR3 protein gets one entry after TCRdb re-called the PCR reads with MiXCR. The table records almost 250,000 distinct CDR3 sequences, around 25% of them present only once. Sequencing was performed on PBMCs, taken before TCRalphabeta/CD19-depleted stem cell transplant. The origin of the receptors is a girl aged 2 to 9 with Fanconi anemia, due to receive a stem cell transplant. Both conserved end residues are part of each CDR3. A D gene is named only where the DNA matches it firmly. The size of a clone is reported for some rows only, either as once, few or many, or as a class for expanded clones.

.	TRBV7-2	TRBJ2-3	few	CASSLLLRQDTQYF	TGTGCCAGCAGCTTACTCCTCCGTCAAGATACGCAGTATTTT
TRBD1	TRBV20-1	TRBJ2-5	.	CSARIRDRGGRIKETQYF	TGCAGTGCTAGAATCCGCGACAGGGGTGGACGAATCAAAGAGACCCAGTACTTC
TRBD2	TRBV2	TRBJ2-2	many	CASRIGLAGGRGELFF	TGTGCCAGCAGGATCGGACTAGCGGGGGGCCGCGGGGAGCTGTTTTTT
TRBD2	TRBV3-1	TRBJ2-2	.	CATSRTSGKGGELFF	TGTGCCACCAGTCGGACTAGCGGGAAAGGCGGGGAGCTGTTTTTT
TRBD2	TRBV20-1	TRBJ2-7	few	CSLAGDPLYEQYF	TGCAGTTTAGCGGGCGATCCACTGTACGAGCAGTACTTC
.	TRBV6-1	TRBJ2-7	.	CASRKYLDVSSYEQYF	TGTGCCAGCAGGAAATACCTAGACGTCTCCTCCTACGAGCAGTACTTC
TRBD2	TRBV5-1	TRBJ2-3	.	CASSLGPLSGGADTQYF	TGCGCCAGCAGCTTGGGACCTCTGAGCGGGGGGGCAGATACGCAGTATTTT
.	TRBV18	TRBJ2-1	few	CASSAIKSSYNEQFF	TGTGCCAGCTCAGCCATTAAAAGCTCCTACAATGAGCAGTTCTTC
TRBD1	TRBV18	TRBJ2-5	.	CASSPDRGQETQYF	TGTGCCAGCTCACCTGACAGGGGGCAAGAGACCCAGTACTTC
.	TRBV10-3	TRBJ2-3	many	CASTRTTTDTQYF	TGTGCCAGCACCCGGACTACGACAGATACGCAGTATTTT
TRBD2	TRBV20-1	TRBJ2-5	few	CSVLAGTQETQYF	TGCAGTGTCCTAGCGGGGACCCAAGAGACCCAGTACTTC